A single sample gave rise to the 8 T cell receptor beta chains below, sequenced in a study of cytomegalovirus exposure and HLA in healthy donors. The PCR used 60 Vbeta and 13 Jbeta primers. The data were produced by immunoSEQ multiplex PCR, yet TCRdb's version contains in-frame clones alone and is incomplete. In the table there are 130,000 or so clones, 82% of which are singletons. The sequenced sample was PBMCs. The receptors here all came from a man younger than 35 in good health and CMV-seropositive.

The chain recombines TRBV28 with TRBJ1-2; tentative D call: TRBD1 (6 bases). The V end lost 5 bases, the J end lost 5 bases, and 21 bases lay between the germline ends. The length of the CDR3 is 16 residues. Germline values: CDR1 MDHEN, CDR2 SYDVKM. In DNA, the CDR3 is TGTGCCAGCAGTCCGGGAGGCCCGACGGGGGCATATGGCTACACCTTC. As protein: CASSPGGPTGAYGYTF.

V gene TRBV7-2 combines with J gene TRBJ2-3, with 11 bases matching TRBD2. This CDR3 has 19 residues. Germline V gene data show CDR1 as SGHTA and CDR2 as FQGNSA. The V gene end was trimmed by 5 bases and the J gene end by 0 bases; junction bases not matched to a gene: 13. Here the CDR3 DNA reads TGTGCCAGCAGCACCCACGTACCGGGACTAGCGGACAGCACAGATACGCAGTATTTT. It is translated as CASSTHVPGLADSTDTQYF.

The CDR3 region has the DNA TGTGCCAGCATTCTTAAGGAGGGCTCGGGTCAGCCCCAGCATTTT. This sequence encodes CASILKEGSGQPQHF. This chain uses TRBV6-6 with TRBJ1-5, with D hard to call. The V gene's germline CDR1 is MNHNY and CDR2 SVGAGI (reference sequence). The CDR3 extends over 15 amino acids. Trimming cost V 7 bases and J 6 bases, with 19 bases left between them.

The V and J genes are TRBV5-1 and TRBJ1-1, with D possibly being TRBD1 (5 bases). The V gene's germline CDR1 is SGHRS and CDR2 YFSETQ. The CDR3 extends over 14 amino acids. The V and J ends lost 2 bases and 6 bases respectively, with 14 bases between them. The CDR3 loop is CASSLRGTGPEAFF. As DNA, the CDR3 is TGCGCCAGCAGCTTAAGGGGCACGGGCCCTGAAGCTTTCTTT.

The V call is TRBV5-1, the J call TRBJ2-1; D is unclear. Germline loops: CDR1 SGHRS, CDR2 YFSETQ. The V end lost 0 bases, the J end lost 1 base, and 8 bases lay between the germline ends. The CDR3 is 15 residues long. The CDR3 protein is CASSLASPSYNEQFF. As DNA, the CDR3 is TGCGCCAGCAGCTTGGCGAGCCCTTCCTACAATGAGCAGTTCTTC.

The rearrangement links TRBV11-2 to TRBJ1-2; 9 bases map to TRBD1. V shed 6 bases and J 6 bases; nucleotides not matched to a gene: 8. Germline V CDR1 and CDR2: SGHAT, FQNNGV. CDR3 size: 14 residues. The CDR3 loop reads CASSSWTGEHGYTF. The CDR3 bases are TGTGCCAGCAGTTCTTGGACAGGGGAACATGGCTACACCTTC.

The chain joins TRBV5-1 to TRBJ1-2; D may be TRBD1 (5 bases). The CDR3 length is 15 residues. Germline V gives CDR1 SGHRS, CDR2 YFSETQ. V was pared by 0 bases and J by 4 bases, with 13 bases between. Here the CDR3 DNA reads TGCGCCAGCAGCTTGGCGCAGGGAAGGGGCTATGGCTACACCTTC. Amino acids: CASSLAQGRGYGYTF.

This clone was seen just once. V and J are TRBV19 and TRBJ2-5, with 9 bases lining up with TRBD1. The V gene's germline CDR1 is LNHDA and CDR2 SQIVND (reference sequence). The CDR3 loop spans 15 amino acids. The ends lost 6 bases at V and 1 base at J; junction bases unmatched: 6. In DNA form, the CDR3 reads TGTGCCAGTAGACGGAACAGGGGGCCCCAAGAGACCCAGTACTTC. As protein: CASRRNRGPQETQYF.